The TCR beta chain under discussion was sequenced for a study of neurological immune-mediated disorders. Whole-study results and caveats: Any association between clinical or MRI features and the multiple sclerosis repertoire cluster was absent. The absence of shared CDR3 amino acid sequences among expanded clones across subjects suggests private repertoires in all groups.

The CDR3 has 16 amino acids. CDR1 is DFQATT and CDR2 is SNEGSKA in the germline V gene (reference sequence). After removal of 3 bases from V and 2 bases from J, the junction contained 12 bases not matched to a gene. 5'RACE with 10-nucleotide random UMIs produced the cDNA. TCRdb reanalysed the 5' RACE reads using MiXCR and keeps one entry per CDR3 protein. The data contain approximately 70,000 distinct CDR3 sequences, roughly 4.8% of them singletons. At least ten counts were recorded for this clonotype. Its cognate antigen is unknown. The sequencing input was PBMCs. This receptor was identified in a woman in her 70s with multiple sclerosis. This sequence joins TRBV20-1 and TRBJ2-7; 8 bases align to TRBD1. The CDR3 loop is CSASGGAGQATYEQYF. CDR3 nucleotide sequence: TGCAGTGCTAGTGGTGGGGCGGGACAGGCCACCTACGAGCAGTACTTC.